These T cell receptor beta chains were read from a single sample in a study of T cell changes during pregnancy in multiple sclerosis. TCRdb's table, derived via immunoSEQ multiplex PCR, lists solely in-frame clones and lacks some. Of about 52,000 clones listed, over 80% are singletons. The material sequenced was CD4+ T cells from peripheral blood mononuclear cells, taken in the third trimester of pregnancy. These receptors came from a female donor with multiple sclerosis, enrolled in a pregnancy study. The CDR3 runs from the conserved cysteine through the conserved F or W. Fields, in order: J gene, clone size, D gene, V gene, CDR3 DNA, CDR3 protein. D genes are given only for firm matches. Expanded clones get a size class; other rows say once, few or many, or leave the size out.

J: TRBJ1-1; size: few; D: TRBD1; V: TRBV5-6; DNA: TGTGCCAGCAACAGGGAGACAGGGGAATACACTGAAGCTTTCTTT; CDR3: CASNRETGEYTEAFF
J: TRBJ2-2; size: once; D: -; V: TRBV21-1; DNA: TGTGCCAGCATGCAAGGGGGCGATAACACCGGGGAGCTGTTTTTT; CDR3: CASMQGGDNTGELFF
J: TRBJ2-2; size: -; D: -; V: TRBV9; DNA: TGTGCCAGCAGCGTAGGGGCATCGAACACCGGGGAGCTGTTTTTT; CDR3: CASSVGASNTGELFF
J: TRBJ2-1; size: -; D: TRBD2; V: TRBV14; DNA: TGTGCCAGCAGCCCTCAAGTGACTAGCGGGGGACTCAATGAGCAGTTCTTC; CDR3: CASSPQVTSGGLNEQFF
J: TRBJ1-1; size: -; D: TRBD1; V: TRBV12-5; DNA: TGTGCTAGTGGTACCACAGGGGCTCGGGCTGAAGCTTTCTTT; CDR3: CASGTTGARAEAFF
J: TRBJ2-4; size: -; D: -; V: TRBV6-5; DNA: TGTGCCAGCACGCGGACCAGGGGAAACATTCAGTACTTC; CDR3: CASTRTRGNIQYF
J: TRBJ2-5; size: -; D: TRBD1; V: TRBV4-2; DNA: TGTGCCAGCAGCCAAGATGCCAGGGGGAAACAAGAGACCCAGTACTTC; CDR3: CASSQDARGKQETQYF
J: TRBJ2-2; size: -; D: -; V: TRBV18; DNA: TGTGCCAGCTCACCACCTGCAGGCCATGGAACCGGGGAGCTGTTTTTT; CDR3: CASSPPAGHGTGELFF
J: TRBJ2-4; size: -; D: -; V: TRBV18; DNA: TGTGCCAGCTCACGGGATCCCGCGGGAAACATTCAGTACTTC; CDR3: CASSRDPAGNIQYF
J: TRBJ2-5; size: -; D: TRBD2; V: TRBV7-2; DNA: TGTGCCAGCAGCGGACTACCGGGACTAGCGGGGGTGGAGACCCAGTACTTC; CDR3: CASSGLPGLAGVETQYF
J: TRBJ1-2; size: once; D: -; V: TRBV18; DNA: TGTGCCAGCTCACCGAAAACAGTGGGAGAGTATGGCTACACCTTC; CDR3: CASSPKTVGEYGYTF
J: TRBJ2-7; size: -; D: -; V: TRBV11-2; DNA: TGTGCCAGCAGCCACAGAGTATACGAGCAGTACTTC; CDR3: CASSHRVYEQYF
J: TRBJ2-3; size: -; D: -; V: TRBV5-6; DNA: TGTGCCAGCAGCCTTCAGGGGAGAGATACGCAGTATTTT; CDR3: CASSLQGRDTQYF
J: TRBJ2-7; size: -; D: TRBD1; V: TRBV7-2; DNA: TGTGCCAGCAGCGGACGGACAGGCCGAAGGGACGAGCAGTACTTC; CDR3: CASSGRTGRRDEQYF
J: TRBJ2-1; size: -; D: -; V: TRBV5-6; DNA: TGTGCCAGCAGCTTGGTGTCAGGGGGGTTCGGTGAGCAGTTCTTC; CDR3: CASSLVSGGFGEQFF
J: TRBJ1-6; size: -; D: TRBD1; V: TRBV6-5; DNA: TGTGCCAGCAGTCCCCAGGGGGTTTCACCCCTCCACTTT; CDR3: CASSPQGVSPLHF
J: TRBJ2-7; size: -; D: TRBD1; V: TRBV27; DNA: TGTGCCAGCAGTCGGACAGGGCACTACGAGCAGTACTTC; CDR3: CASSRTGHYEQYF
J: TRBJ1-6; size: once; D: TRBD1; V: TRBV6-1; DNA: TGTGCCAGCACCCGGGACAGGGGATATTCACCCCTCCACTTT; CDR3: CASTRDRGYSPLHF
J: TRBJ1-1; size: -; D: -; V: TRBV29-1; DNA: TGCAGCGTTGATCAGGGCGGCACTGAAGCTTTCTTT; CDR3: CSVDQGGTEAFF
J: TRBJ1-1; size: -; D: TRBD1; V: TRBV7-3; DNA: TGTGCCAGCAGCCCCCGACAGGGTCCTGAAGCTTTCTTT; CDR3: CASSPRQGPEAFF
J: TRBJ1-2; size: -; D: -; V: TRBV7-6; DNA: TGTGCCAGCAGCTTAGTTAGTGATTTTGTTGGCTATGGCTACACCTTC; CDR3: CASSLVSDFVGYGYTF
J: TRBJ1-2; size: once; D: TRBD1; V: TRBV7-9; DNA: TGTGCCAGCAGCTTAGCGGGGACAGGGTTTGGCTACACCTTC; CDR3: CASSLAGTGFGYTF
J: TRBJ1-1; size: -; D: -; V: TRBV7-9; DNA: TGTGCCAGCAGCTCGCAATATGGCAGGGCGGACACTGAAGCTTTCTTT; CDR3: CASSSQYGRADTEAFF
J: TRBJ2-5; size: -; D: -; V: TRBV11-2; DNA: TGTGCCAGCAGCTTAACAGGCACACAAGAGACCCAGTACTTC; CDR3: CASSLTGTQETQYF
J: TRBJ1-1; size: -; D: TRBD1; V: TRBV12-5; DNA: TGTGCTAGTGGTTTGGCAACAGGGGGCGGACAAGCTTTCTTT; CDR3: CASGLATGGGQAFF
J: TRBJ2-1; size: -; D: TRBD2; V: TRBV14; DNA: TGTGCCAGCAGCCAGAGCAGCGGGGGACGTCATGAGCAGTTCTTC; CDR3: CASSQSSGGRHEQFF